These 17 T cell receptor beta chains were sequenced from one sample in a study of blood T cell repertoires in COVID-19 (TCRdb year 2020). Libraries were prepared through the immunoSEQ multiplex PCR assay. TCRdb mirrors the immuneACCESS table, restricted to in-frame sequences. Some clones are absent from its copies; in checked studies, under half trace to an unresolved V gene, and the reason for the others is unknown. Within this sample are about half a million clones, with over 75% of them counted one time only. Under 4% of the sample rests with the top ten. Sequencing used peripheral blood. Source of these receptors: a human donor in a cohort sampled during active COVID-19.

V usage is TRBV14 and J usage is TRBJ1-1; tentative D call: TRBD1 (5 bases). The germline V and J ends were trimmed by 1 base and 6 bases, with 12 bases remaining between them. CDR1 is SGHDN and CDR2 is FVKESK in the germline V gene. CDR3 length: 14 amino acids. CDR3 residues: CASSQVRQGAEAFF. DNA for the CDR3: TGTGCCAGCAGCCAAGTCCGCCAGGGCGCTGAAGCTTTCTTT.

The chain has TRBV6-5 and TRBJ1-3, with D uncertain. The germline CDR1 and CDR2 sequences are MNHEY and SVGAGI. V was trimmed by 10 bases and J by 2 bases, leaving 9 bases between them. The CDR3 runs 12 residues. The CDR3 nucleotides read TGTGCCATCGACAAGACTGGAAACACCATATATTTT. It yields the protein CAIDKTGNTIYF.

V is TRBV28 and J is TRBJ1-3; 7 nucleotides agree with TRBD1. The J segment lost 0 bases and the V segment lost 5 bases, leaving 13 bases of the junction unmatched. The CDR3 is 18 amino acids. Germline V gene sequence: CDR1 MDHEN, CDR2 SYDVKM. CDR3 DNA sequence: TGTGCCAGCAGTCCACTTGGGACAGTGAGGGGCTCTGGAAACACCATATATTTT. Amino acid sequence: CASSPLGTVRGSGNTIYF. Together with reference TRBV28 and TRBJ1-3, the CDR3 gives the full variable domain: DVKVTQSSRYLVKRTGEKVFLECVQDMDHENMFWYRQDPGLGLRLIYFSYDVKMKEKGDIPEGYSVSREKKERFSLILESASTNQTSMYLCASSPLGTVRGSGNTIYFGEGSWLTVV.

The J gene is TRBJ2-1, the V gene TRBV19, with 8 bases matching TRBD2. Germline V lookup: CDR1 LNHDA, CDR2 SQIVND (reference sequence). V lost 4 bases to trimming and J lost 0 bases; unmatched junction nucleotides: 8. The CDR3 is 17 amino acids. The CDR3 loop reads CASSTSPAGGSYNEQFF. Here the CDR3 DNA reads TGTGCCAGTAGTACGTCCCCGGCGGGAGGCTCCTACAATGAGCAGTTCTTC.

This chain connects TRBV6-6 to TRBJ1-5; 8 nucleotides agree with TRBD1. CDR1 is MNHNY and CDR2 is SVGAGI in the germline V gene (reference sequence). The CDR3 consists of 15 residues. J was trimmed by 10 bases and V by 7 bases; bases with no gene match: 15. The CDR3 DNA reads as TGTGCCAGCACCTTTACCCAGGGGGCGAGAGTTCCCCAGCATTTT. This sequence encodes CASTFTQGARVPQHF.

The chain is built from TRBV9 and TRBJ2-6; TRBD1 is a possible D gene (7 bases). V lost 4 bases to trimming and J lost 1 base, with 21 bases between them. The CDR3 runs to 19 residues. From germline, CDR1 is SGDLS and CDR2 YYNGEE. The CDR3 spells CASSHDPLTGRSGANVLTF. CDR3 coding DNA: TGTGCCAGCAGCCATGACCCGCTGACAGGGAGGTCTGGGGCCAACGTCCTGACTTTC. Looking up the rest from reference TRBV9 and TRBJ2-6 gives the full variable domain: DSGVTQTPKHLITATGQRVTLRCSPRSGDLSVYWYQQSLDQGLQFLIQYYNGEERAKGNILERFSAQQFPDLHSELNLSSLELGDSALYFCASSHDPLTGRSGANVLTFGAGSRLTVL.

The chain links TRBV7-9 to TRBJ2-7; D unresolved. Trimming cost V 2 bases and J 7 bases, with 15 bases left between them. The CDR3 covers 14 residues. Germline-derived CDR1 and CDR2 are SEHNR and FQNEAQ (reference sequence). The CDR3 DNA sequence: TGTGCCAGCAGCTTAATGGCCGATTCTGATGAGCAGTACTTC. Translation gives CASSLMADSDEQYF.

The CDR3 DNA follows: TGTGCCAGCCTTTGGACGGGAGGGCAAGAGACCCAGTACTTC. Translated: CASLWTGGQETQYF. J is TRBJ2-5 and V is TRBV2; 8 bases are shared with TRBD2. Germline-derived CDR1 and CDR2 are SNHLY and FYNNEI. J gave up 2 bases and V 8 bases, and 7 bases lay outside the gene matches. CDR3 length: 14 amino acids.

This clone was found once. CDR3 bases: TGTGCCCGGGCCGCAGGACAGGGTTTAGATACGCAGTATTTT. Its protein is CARAAGQGLDTQYF. The genes are TRBV30 and TRBJ2-3; 8 positions match TRBD1. The CDR3 loop spans 14 amino acids. Trimming cost V 8 bases and J 5 bases; bases outside gene matches: 12. Germline V gives CDR1 GTSNPN, CDR2 SVGIG (reference sequence). Full variable domain (outside the CDR3, taken from reference TRBV30 and TRBJ2-3): SQTIHQWPATLVQPVGSPLSLECTVEGTSNPNLYWYRQAAGRGLQLLFYSVGIGQISSEVPQNLSASRPQDRQFILSSKKLLLSDSGFYLCARAAGQGLDTQYFGPGTRLTVL.

This rearrangement joins TRBV28 to TRBJ2-7, with TRBD1 matching 9 bases. The junction had 12 bases not matched to a gene; V was cut back by 5 bases and J by 4 bases. There are 16 residues in the CDR3. Germline assignment: CDR1 MDHEN and CDR2 SYDVKM. The chain's CDR3 is CASSAIRQGVSYEQYF. Written as DNA, the CDR3 is TGTGCCAGCAGTGCCATAAGACAGGGGGTATCATACGAGCAGTACTTC.

The CDR3 loop is CASSLEGRTQPQHF. In nucleotides, the CDR3 is TGTGCCAGCAGCTTGGAGGGGCGAACGCAGCCCCAGCATTTT. V gene TRBV5-6 combines with J gene TRBJ1-5; perhaps TRBD1 as D (5 bases). Looked up from germline, CDR1 is SGHDT and CDR2 is YYEEEE. V was clipped by 0 bases and J by 7 bases, with 11 bases between them. This CDR3 region has 14 residues.

This rearrangement joins TRBV6-5 to TRBJ2-1; TRBD1 matches 9 bases. The V segment lost 6 bases and the J segment 6 bases; nucleotides outside the gene matches: 6. This CDR3 is built from 14 residues. Germline V CDR1 and CDR2: MNHEY, SVGAGI. CDR3 DNA sequence: TGTGCCAGCAGACGGGACAGGGAGGTCAATGAGCAGTTCTTC. This encodes CASRRDREVNEQFF.

The chain combines TRBV6-2 or TRBV6-3 with TRBJ2-7, with D possibly being TRBD2 (5 bases). The CDR3 loop spans 18 amino acids. Trimming cost V 6 bases and J 0 bases, with 24 bases left between them. Germline V lookup: CDR1 MNHEY, CDR2 SVGEGT. The CDR3 loop is CASSPSLRELLSSYEQYF. CDR3 coding DNA: TGTGCCAGCAGCCCTTCGCTTCGGGAACTACTTAGCTCCTACGAGCAGTACTTC.

This clone has only one observation. The genes are TRBV5-5 and TRBJ2-7; a possible D gene is TRBD1 (6 bases). V was pared by 4 bases and J by 6 bases, with 11 bases between. CDR1 and CDR2 from the germline V gene are SGHKS and YYEKEE (reference sequence). This CDR3 is built from 12 residues. For the CDR3, the DNA is TGTGCCAGCAGCAGGGGACAATCCGAGCAGTACTTC. Its protein product is CASSRGQSEQYF.

The chain links TRBV7-8 to TRBJ1-3; 7 bases are shared with TRBD1. After removal of 0 bases from V and 4 bases from J, the junction contained 0 bases not matched to a gene. The CDR3 loop spans 14 amino acids. Germline CDR1 reads SGHVS; CDR2 reads FQNEAQ. CDR3 residues: CASSLAGGGNTIYF. The CDR3 DNA reads as TGTGCCAGCAGCTTAGCAGGGGGCGGAAACACCATATATTTT.

This chain links TRBV11-2 with TRBJ1-1; no clear D gene. V was cut by 2 bases and J by 5 bases, with 6 bases left in between. Looked up from germline, CDR1 is SGHAT and CDR2 is FQNNGV. The CDR3 has 12 residues. For the CDR3, the DNA is TGTGCCAGCAGCTTACGGCGGACTGAAGCTTTCTTT. Its translation: CASSLRRTEAFF.

This chain uses TRBV14 with TRBJ2-5; TRBD2 aligns across 7 bases. The CDR3 runs to 15 residues. Germline V CDR1 and CDR2: SGHDN, FVKESK. Unmatched junction bases numbered 8, after V lost 4 bases and J lost 3 bases. The CDR3 bases are TGTGCCAGCAGCCCGCGACTAGCCGGTAAAGAGACCCAGTACTTC. Amino acid sequence: CASSPRLAGKETQYF.